The clone carrying this T cell receptor (beta chain) has just one count. Via MiXCR, TCRdb re-called the RT-PCR reads, giving one row per CDR3 protein. The sample holds around 170,000 distinct CDR3 sequences, about 24% seen once. These data are taken from a study of patients and donors after allogeneic stem cell transplantation. The V gene's germline CDR1 is SGHVS and CDR2 FQNEAQ. The V and J ends lost 0 bases and 7 bases, in that order; junction bases with no gene match: 2. The CDR3 has 15 amino acids. This TCR was recovered from a human donor who was either an allogeneic HSCT recipient or a stem cell or donor lymphocyte infusion donor (not recorded which). It is not recorded whose cells these are; they may come from a transplant donor. Sequenced: blood, either unsorted or a sorted T cell fraction (not recorded which). This chain uses TRBV7-8 with TRBJ1-5; 11 bases map to TRBD1. CDR3 region: CASSLAGQGEQPQHF. DNA for the CDR3: TGTGCCAGCAGCTTAGCGGGACAGGGGGAACAGCCCCAGCATTTT.